This TCR beta chain stems from a study of T cells after yellow fever vaccination. Study-wide findings and caveats: The study re-detected most primary-vaccination clones after the booster (approximately 96% CD4, 88% CD8). Clonotypes found in both CD4 and CD8 compartments made up a small share.

This clonotype appeared a few times. Its antigen is undetermined. Per germline, CDR1 LGHNA and CDR2 YSLEER. This CDR3 is 14 amino acids long. Trimming shortened V by 4 bases and J by 3 bases, and 11 bases separated the two germline ends. TCRdb re-called the 5' RACE reads with MiXCR, one entry per CDR3 protein. The sample yields approximately 610,000 distinct CDR3 sequences, about 15% seen once. This clonotype was obtained from a young man who received the YFV17D yellow fever vaccine. The chain couples TRBV4-3 to TRBJ2-3; D might be TRBD1 or TRBD2, each matching 5 bases. The input for sequencing was PBMCs, taken around 5 days after the first yellow fever vaccination. The CDR3 coding sequence is TGCGCCAGCAGCCTAAGAGGGGAGACAGATACGCAGTATTTT. It is translated as CASSLRGETDTQYF.